These T cell receptor beta chains were read from a single sample in a study of blood T cell repertoires in COVID-19. Data came from immunoSEQ multiplex PCR; TCRdb stores just in-frame clones and leaves some out. Of 110,000 or so clones listed, approximately 81% are singletons. The sample comprised peripheral blood. The receptors stem from a man aged 35 to 55 with acute or convalescent COVID-19. The CDR3 runs from the conserved cysteine through the conserved F or W. Fields, in order: D gene, V gene, J gene, clone size, CDR3 DNA, CDR3 protein. The D gene is left open where the match is weak. Rows may omit the clone size; those that give it use once, few, many or a size class.

NA,TRBV19,TRBJ1-4,NA,TGTGCCAGTAGTATGATGGTGGAGAGCTCTAATGAAAAACTGTTTTTT,CASSMMVESSNEKLFF
TRBD1,TRBV29-1,TRBJ1-4,NA,TGCAGCGCCACTAACTCAGGGACAGGGGATGAAAAACTGTTTTTT,CSATNSGTGDEKLFF
NA,TRBV5-1,TRBJ1-4,NA,TGCGCCAGCAGAACCACAGGGAATACCGGTGAAAAACTGTTTTTT,CASRTTGNTGEKLFF
NA,TRBV30,TRBJ1-3,NA,TGTGCCTGTCTAGCCCAAACTTGGACAGTTTCCTCTGGAAACACCATATATTTT,CACLAQTWTVSSGNTIYF
NA,TRBV18,TRBJ2-5,NA,TGTGCCAGCTCGTCCGTCAGGGGCCAAGAGACCCAGTACTTC,CASSSVRGQETQYF
NA,TRBV9,TRBJ1-1,NA,TGTGCCAGCAGCGTAGGGGTAGGAGGGGTGCACACTGAAGCTTTCTTT,CASSVGVGGVHTEAFF
NA,TRBV14,TRBJ1-2,NA,TGTGCCAGCAGTCCCAGTGTTTACTATGGCTACACCTTC,CASSPSVYYGYTF
TRBD2,TRBV6-4,TRBJ2-3,few,TGTGCCAGCAGTGACTCGACTAGCGGGGGGGCAGATACGCAGTATTTT,CASSDSTSGGADTQYF
TRBD1,TRBV2,TRBJ2-2,NA,TGTGCCAGCAGGAGGACAGGGTCCGGGGAGCTGTTTTTT,CASRRTGSGELFF
NA,TRBV7-6,TRBJ1-1,NA,TGTGCCAGCAGCTTAGGGCACGCCATGAACACTGAAGCTTTCTTT,CASSLGHAMNTEAFF
NA,TRBV5-1,TRBJ1-2,NA,TGCGCCACCAAACCCAACGATGGACAGCGTAACTATGGCTACACCTTC,CATKPNDGQRNYGYTF
TRBD1,TRBV19,TRBJ1-6,NA,TGTGCCAGTAGTATCAAATGGACAGGGAATAATTCACCCCTCCACTTT,CASSIKWTGNNSPLHF
NA,TRBV18,TRBJ1-2,NA,TGTGCCAGCTCACCGGACAGTAACTATGGCTACACCTTC,CASSPDSNYGYTF
NA,TRBV6-5,TRBJ2-7,few,TGTGCCAGCAGGGGAACGGGACACTCCTACGAGCAGTACTTC,CASRGTGHSYEQYF
NA,TRBV19,TRBJ2-1,NA,TGTGCCAGTAGTAGGGGGGATGAGCAGTTCTTC,CASSRGDEQFF
NA,TRBV30,TRBJ2-3,NA,TGTGCCTGGGCAAGCCCGTCCGGCACAGATACGCAGTATTTT,CAWASPSGTDTQYF
TRBD1,TRBV2,TRBJ2-5,NA,TGTGCCAGCAGTACTACTACGGACAGGGGGCTAGTAGAGACCCAGTACTTC,CASSTTTDRGLVETQYF